This T cell receptor (beta chain) was captured by sequencing in a study of blood T cell repertoires in COVID-19. Turning to the study itself: T cells, B-cell-depleted T cells, or PBMCs provided the cDNA or gDNA that served as material.

Participant-reported clinical history was the basis for cohort assignment. Original handling: Amplification from reference gene primers served as the basis for estimated nucleated cell counts. Profiled with immunoSEQ multiplex PCR; TCRdb holds only in-frame clones, not every one. The DNA was the basis for D and trimming; V, J and clone size are from that table. This sample has approximately 230,000 clones; around nine tenths occur once, and the top ten carry roughly 15%. This clone appeared a single time. Between the trimmed V and J ends, which lost 2 bases and 8 bases, there was a span of 15 bases. The CDR3 extends over 14 amino acids. Germline values: CDR1 MDHEN, CDR2 SYDVKM.

This chain links TRBV28 with TRBJ1-2; perhaps TRBD1 as D (6 bases). The receptor's source is a woman aged 45-65 years with acute COVID-19. Sequencing input: PBMCs or T cells enriched from blood (not recorded which). Here the CDR3 reads CASSLTRGRGGYTF. CDR3 in DNA: TGTGCCAGCAGTTTAACCAGGGGTCGAGGAGGCTACACCTTC.